Described below is a single TCR beta chain sequence and its context. The antigen is undetermined. The CDR3 is 18 amino acids. Germline-derived CDR1 and CDR2 are MNHEY and SVGAGI. The J segment lost 10 bases and the V segment lost 2 bases, leaving 14 bases of the junction unmatched. The source of the sample is a study of CD8 T cells in ankylosing spondylitis. TCRdb reprocessed the 5' RACE reads with MiXCR, giving one entry per CDR3 protein. The table has about 510,000 distinct CDR3 sequences, roughly 5.3% seen once. Study-level results: A TCR beta motif of fewer than ten highly homologous variants seemed to mark ankylosing spondylitis blood.

This receptor was taken from a male donor with ankylosing spondylitis. The chain joins TRBV6-5 to TRBJ2-1, with 13 positions matching TRBD2. The sample was blood, either unsorted or a sorted T cell fraction (not recorded which). CDR3: CASSYVGPGLAGFQEQFF. The CDR3 DNA reads as TGTGCCAGCAGTTACGTAGGGCCGGGACTAGCGGGGTTTCAGGAGCAGTTCTTC.